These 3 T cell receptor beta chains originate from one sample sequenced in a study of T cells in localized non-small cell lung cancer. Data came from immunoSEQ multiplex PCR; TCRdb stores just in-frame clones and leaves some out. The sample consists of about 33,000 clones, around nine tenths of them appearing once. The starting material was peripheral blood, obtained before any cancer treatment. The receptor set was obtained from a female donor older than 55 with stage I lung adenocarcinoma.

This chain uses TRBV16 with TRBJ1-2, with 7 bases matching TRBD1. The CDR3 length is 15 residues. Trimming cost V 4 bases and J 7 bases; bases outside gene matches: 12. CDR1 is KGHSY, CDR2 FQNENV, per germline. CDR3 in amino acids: CASSRPTGTLSGYTF. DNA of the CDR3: TGTGCCAGCAGCCGGCCGACAGGGACGCTGAGTGGCTACACCTTC.

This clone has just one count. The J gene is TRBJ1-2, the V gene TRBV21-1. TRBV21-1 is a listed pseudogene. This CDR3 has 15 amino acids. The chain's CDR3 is CASSTSGGIKNGYTF. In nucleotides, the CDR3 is TGTGCCAGCAGCACCTCCGGGGGCATTAAGAATGGCTACACCTTC.

Here the CDR3 reads CASHEGRGTEAFF. In DNA, the CDR3 is TGTGCCAGTCATGAAGGAAGGGGCACTGAAGCTTTCTTT. This chain links TRBV13 with TRBJ1-1; D might be TRBD1 (5 bases). Germline CDR1 PRHDT, CDR2 FYEKMQ (reference sequence). Trimming cost V 9 bases and J 4 bases, with 15 bases left between them. This CDR3 contains 13 residues.